This TCR beta chain was recovered during a study of response to subunit inactivated influenza vaccine (dated by TCRdb to 2016 to 2019). Background on the whole study: Deep quantitative profiling of the T cell receptor repertoire was used in the study to follow responses to a trivalent subunit inactivated influenza vaccine. The paper's findings and limits, for the study overall: The authors proposed that each seasonal influenza vaccination may bring in only a limited number of new T cells.

This clonotype was seen only a few times. There is no known antigen for this receptor. No much larger clone is present one base from it, and per-base qualities are unavailable. CDR1 and CDR2, per the germline V gene (reference sequence), are DFQATT and SNEGSKA. The cysteine opens and the phenylalanine closes a CDR3 of 14 amino acids. Of all the DNA, just the CDR3 is kept, 42 bases in frame from base 1. Here V drops 3 bases and J drops 0 bases, and the junction holds 4 bases not matched to any gene. Library generation was performed with RT-PCR. The sequencer was an Illumina HiSeq 2500. TCRdb trimmed the raw reads at Q25, called clones with MiXCR and kept productive beta chains. Duplicate CDR3 protein sequences are folded into a single record with the most common DNA and genes. This sample has roughly 700,000 distinct CDR3 sequences in its table, and over 11% of those were observed once. The ten largest clones take up around 6.5% of the sample.

The sequences come from PBMCs from blood, collected 14 to 15 days before vaccination. The clonotype originates from a man aged 50 to 59 who received an inactivated influenza vaccine. Donor details come from another sample of the same person, matched by shared clones. The V gene is TRBV20-1 and the J gene is TRBJ2-5; TRBD2 matches 7 bases in the middle. The CDR3 has the sequence CSASTLADQETQYF. The DNA is TGCAGTGCTAGTACTCTAGCGGACCAAGAGACCCAGTACTTC.